This paragraph covers one T cell receptor beta chain sequence. This specimen belongs to a study of blood T cell repertoires in COVID-19. About the research overall: Acute and convalescent COVID-19 samples came from the United States, Italy and Spain. From T cells, B-cell-depleted T cells, or PBMCs came the material, which was cDNA or gDNA.

Original methodology: Estimation of nucleated cell counts relied on the amplification of reference gene primers. Some clones are missing from TCRdb's copy, which holds only in-frame ones; the method was immunoSEQ multiplex PCR. D and trimming come from the DNA, and the V and J calls and clone size come from that table. The table includes under 55,000 clones, around 80% detected once. Per the germline V gene, CDR1 is SGHAT and CDR2 is FQNNGV. The CDR3 loop spans 16 amino acids. V lost 2 bases and J lost 2, with 15 bases in between. The TCR was taken from a man between 65 and 85 years old with acute or convalescent COVID-19. Sequencing was performed on peripheral blood. The rearrangement links TRBV11-2 to TRBJ1-1, with D possibly matching TRBD1 (6 bases). CDR3 in DNA: TGTGCCAGCAGCTTATTGTACAGGGCGGCTAACACTGAAGCTTTCTTT. The encoded protein is CASSLLYRAANTEAFF.